A single sample gave rise to the 15 T cell receptor beta chains below, sequenced in a study of OX40 agonist ivuxolimab in advanced cancers. Using immunoSEQ multiplex PCR, the repertoire was profiled, and TCRdb retains in-frame clones only, with some absent. The table shows 60,000 to 85,000 clones, with over 75% occurring only once. The sequencing used CD4+ or CD8+ T cells sorted from blood, collected in a trial of the OX40 agonist ivuxolimab. These receptors all stem from an adult with an advanced solid tumor such as melanoma, head and neck, liver or kidney cancer.

There are a few counts of this clone. This chain joins TRBV6-6 and TRBJ2-7; 8 bases align to TRBD2. CDR1 is MNHNY and CDR2 is SVGAGI in the germline V gene (reference sequence). The J segment lost 5 bases and the V segment lost 5 bases, leaving 14 bases of the junction unmatched. The CDR3 consists of 16 residues. The CDR3 loop reads CASSPQASLADHEQYF. CDR3 DNA sequence: TGTGCCAGCAGTCCCCAGGCTTCACTAGCGGATCACGAGCAGTACTTC.

V usage is TRBV2 and J usage is TRBJ2-7; perhaps TRBD1 as D (5 bases). Per germline, CDR1 SNHLY and CDR2 FYNNEI. Trimming left V 6 bases short and J 0 bases short, with 15 bases between. This CDR3 spans 15 amino acids. In DNA, the CDR3 is TGTGCCAGCAGACCTGACAGACCCAGCTCCTACGAGCAGTACTTC. Residues: CASRPDRPSSYEQYF.

Details on this clone: Germline and junction disagree at one end, which may indicate a read error. This sequence joins TRBV2 and TRBJ1-2; no clear D. The CDR3 has 10 amino acids. Germline CDR1 and CDR2: SNHLY and FYNNEI. The CDR3 bases are TGTGCCAGCGGTGAGAGGGGCTACACCTTC. Residues: CASGERGYTF.

V is TRBV29-1 and J is TRBJ1-5, with 10 positions matching TRBD1. The ends lost 6 bases at V and 3 bases at J; junction bases unmatched: 8. In germline, CDR1 is SQVTM, CDR2 ANQGSEA. The CDR3 runs to 15 residues. The CDR3 DNA sequence: TGCAGCGTCATGGAGACAGGGGGCTCCAATCAGCCCCAGCATTTT. As protein: CSVMETGGSNQPQHF.

This chain uses TRBV19 with TRBJ1-2, with 7 bases matching TRBD1. The CDR3 spans 16 residues. Unmatched junction bases numbered 10, after V lost 3 bases and J lost 3 bases. From germline, CDR1 is LNHDA and CDR2 SQIVND (reference sequence). CDR3: CASSISGRGYDYGYTF. CDR3 sequence (DNA): TGTGCCAGTAGTATCTCTGGCAGGGGGTACGACTATGGCTACACCTTC.

The chain is built from TRBV18 and TRBJ1-1, with D maybe TRBD1 (5 bases). The V end lost 6 bases, the J end lost 0 bases, and 11 bases lay between the germline ends. Looked up from germline, CDR1 is KGHSH and CDR2 is LQKENI. CDR3 length: 14 residues. CDR3 sequence (DNA): TGTGCCAGCTCGGGGCAAAACATGAACACTGAAGCTTTCTTT. It codes for CASSGQNMNTEAFF.

As DNA, the CDR3 is TGCGCCAGCAGCCAAGCGCTCTGGGGCTATGGCTACACCTTC. It yields the protein CASSQALWGYGYTF. V and J are TRBV4-1 and TRBJ1-2; D not resolved. In germline, CDR1 is MGHRA, CDR2 YSYEKL. The CDR3 has 14 residues. Trimming removed 1 base from V and 4 bases from J, with 10 bases in between.

The chain combines TRBV7-8 with TRBJ2-7; D unresolved. Germline loops: CDR1 SGHVS, CDR2 FQNEAQ. The V gene lost 3 bases and the J gene lost 5 bases, with 5 bases spanning the gap. The CDR3 has 11 amino acids. The CDR3 region is CASSFKDEQYF. The CDR3 DNA is TGTGCCAGCAGCTTTAAGGACGAGCAGTACTTC.

A few counts support this clone. The V and J genes are TRBV10-3 and TRBJ1-1; no firm D call. This CDR3 comprises 13 residues. Germline CDR1 and CDR2: ENHRY and SYGVKD. The V and J ends lost 6 bases and 3 bases respectively, with 11 bases between them. CDR3: CAIRDVRDTEAFF. CDR3 DNA: TGTGCCATCAGGGACGTAAGGGACACTGAAGCTTTCTTT.

V usage is TRBV6-6 and J usage is TRBJ2-7; 8 bases are a match to TRBD2. CDR1 and CDR2 from the germline V gene are MNHNY and SVGAGI (reference sequence). With V trimmed by 5 bases and J by 7 bases, 10 bases remained unmatched. CDR3 length equals 14 residues. The CDR3 nucleotides are TGTGCCAGCAGTCCCCCGGGGGGGGGCCGGGAGCAGTACTTC. This gives the protein CASSPPGGGREQYF.

The chain links TRBV21-1 to TRBJ1-1; the table assigns TRBD1, which was not confirmed against the DNA. TRBV21-1 is recorded as a pseudogene. This CDR3 has 14 amino acids. The CDR3 loop is CASSTDTGLNEAFF. The CDR3 coding sequence is TGTGCCAGCAGCACCGACACAGGGCTTAATGAAGCTTTCTTT.

The V and J genes are TRBV4-2 and TRBJ2-7; perhaps TRBD2 as D (6 bases). V was shortened by 5 bases and J by 2 bases, with 31 bases between the two germline ends. The CDR3 length is 20 residues. Germline V gene sequence: CDR1 LGHNA, CDR2 YNFKEQ. The CDR3 sequence: CASSLSDGGKGGTFTYEQYF. In nucleotides, the CDR3 is TGTGCCAGCAGCTTATCGGACGGCGGTAAGGGCGGGACCTTCACCTACGAGCAGTACTTC.

This chain connects TRBV5-1 to TRBJ2-7, with 10 bases aligning to TRBD2. Germline V gene lookup returns CDR1 SGHRS and CDR2 YFSETQ. There are 16 residues in the CDR3. The ends lost 4 bases at V and 3 bases at J; junction bases unmatched: 10. DNA for the CDR3: TGCGCCAGCAGCCCCTCCGGGACTAGCGTAATCTACGAGCAGTACTTC. Residues: CASSPSGTSVIYEQYF.

The chain couples TRBV19 to TRBJ2-1; 14 bases agree with TRBD2. The germline CDR1 and CDR2 sequences are LNHDA and SQIVND (reference sequence). This CDR3 has 16 amino acids. After removal of 5 bases from V and 10 bases from J, the junction contained 10 bases not matched to a gene. The CDR3 loop is CASSSDPGLAGEEQFF. CDR3 sequence (DNA): TGTGCCAGTAGTTCCGACCCGGGACTAGCGGGAGAAGAGCAGTTCTTC.

The chain links TRBV11-3 to TRBJ2-3; D remains ambiguous. The CDR3 has 13 amino acids. Germline assignment: CDR1 SGHNT and CDR2 YENEEA. The germline V and J ends were trimmed by 2 bases and 4 bases, with 7 bases remaining between them. The CDR3 here is CASSLQSPDTQYF. The CDR3 region has the DNA TGTGCCAGCAGCTTACAGTCTCCAGATACGCAGTATTTT.